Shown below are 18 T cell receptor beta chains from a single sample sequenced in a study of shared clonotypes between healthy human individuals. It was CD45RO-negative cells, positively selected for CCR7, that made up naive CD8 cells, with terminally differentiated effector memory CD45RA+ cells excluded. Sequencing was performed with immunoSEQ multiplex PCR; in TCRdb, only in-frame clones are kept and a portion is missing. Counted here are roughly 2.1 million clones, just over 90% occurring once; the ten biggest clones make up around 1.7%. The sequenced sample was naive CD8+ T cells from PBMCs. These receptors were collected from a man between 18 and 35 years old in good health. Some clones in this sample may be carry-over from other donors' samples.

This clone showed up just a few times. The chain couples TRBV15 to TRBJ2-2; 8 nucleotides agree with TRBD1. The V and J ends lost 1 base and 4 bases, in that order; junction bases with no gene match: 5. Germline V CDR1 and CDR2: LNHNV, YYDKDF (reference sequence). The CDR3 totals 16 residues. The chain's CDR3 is CATSRGDTGGTGELFF. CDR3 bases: TGTGCCACCAGCAGAGGGGACACAGGGGGCACCGGGGAGCTGTTTTTT.

The CDR3 sequence: CASSLRRQAGAMNTEAFF. CDR3 sequence (DNA): TGTGCCAGTAGTCTCCGTCGTCAGGCAGGAGCCATGAACACTGAAGCTTTCTTT. This rearrangement joins TRBV19 to TRBJ1-1; D is undetermined. Germline-derived CDR1 and CDR2 are LNHDA and SQIVND (reference sequence). Trimming stripped 5 bases from V and 0 bases from J, with 22 bases between. The CDR3 runs to 18 residues.

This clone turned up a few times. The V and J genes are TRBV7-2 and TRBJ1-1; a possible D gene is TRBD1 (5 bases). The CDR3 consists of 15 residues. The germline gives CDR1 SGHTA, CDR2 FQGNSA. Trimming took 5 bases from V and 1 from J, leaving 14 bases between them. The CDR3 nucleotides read TGTGCCAGCAGCCTACACGGGGCCAGGAACACTGAAGCTTTCTTT. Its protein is CASSLHGARNTEAFF.

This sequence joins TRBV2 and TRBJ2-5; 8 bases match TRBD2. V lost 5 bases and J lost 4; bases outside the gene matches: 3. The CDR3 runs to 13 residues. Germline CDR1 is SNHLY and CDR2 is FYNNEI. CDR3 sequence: CASSPSGRETQYF. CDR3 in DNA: TGTGCCAGCAGTCCCAGCGGGAGAGAGACCCAGTACTTC.

DNA of the CDR3: TGTGCCAGCACCCCGGGGACTAGCGGAAACAATGAGCAGTTCTTC. Translating gives CASTPGTSGNNEQFF. This rearrangement joins TRBV27 to TRBJ2-1; 11 positions match TRBD2. The CDR3 has 15 residues. The ends lost 7 bases at V and 5 bases at J; junction bases unmatched: 7. Per the germline V gene, CDR1 is MNHEY and CDR2 is SMNVEV (reference sequence).

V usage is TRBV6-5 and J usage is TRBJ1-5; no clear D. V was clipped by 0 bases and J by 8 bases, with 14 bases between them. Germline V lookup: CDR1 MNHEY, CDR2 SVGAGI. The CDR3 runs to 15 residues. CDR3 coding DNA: TGTGCCAGCAGTTACTCGATTGCTTCGAGGGAGCCCCAGCATTTT. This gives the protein CASSYSIASREPQHF.

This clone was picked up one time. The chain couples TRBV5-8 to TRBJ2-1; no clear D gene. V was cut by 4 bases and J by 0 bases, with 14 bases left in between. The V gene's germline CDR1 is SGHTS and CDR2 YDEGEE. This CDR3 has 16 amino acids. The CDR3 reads CASSGRGSISYNEQFF. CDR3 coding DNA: TGTGCCAGCAGCGGGCGAGGATCGATCTCCTACAATGAGCAGTTCTTC.

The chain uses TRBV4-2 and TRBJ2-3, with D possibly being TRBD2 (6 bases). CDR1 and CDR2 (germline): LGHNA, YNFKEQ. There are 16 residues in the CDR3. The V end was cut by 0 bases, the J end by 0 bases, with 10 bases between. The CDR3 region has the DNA TGTGCCAGCAGCCAAGACGACGGGACTAGCACAGATACGCAGTATTTT. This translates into CASSQDDGTSTDTQYF.

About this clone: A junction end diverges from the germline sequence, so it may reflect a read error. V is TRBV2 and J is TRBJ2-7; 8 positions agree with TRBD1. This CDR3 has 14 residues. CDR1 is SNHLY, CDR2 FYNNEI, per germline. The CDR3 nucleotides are TGTGCCAGCGGTGACAGGGGACTCTCCTACGAGCAGTACTTC. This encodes CASGDRGLSYEQYF.

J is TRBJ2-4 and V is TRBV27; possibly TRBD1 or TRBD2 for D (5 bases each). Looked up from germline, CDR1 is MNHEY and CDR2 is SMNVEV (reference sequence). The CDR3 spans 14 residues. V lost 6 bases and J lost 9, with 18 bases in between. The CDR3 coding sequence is TGTGCCAGCAGACCCGTAGGGACGGTCCTCATTCAGTACTTC. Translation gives CASRPVGTVLIQYF.

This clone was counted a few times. CDR3 sequence: CATSKDRGNQPQHF. CDR3 nucleotide sequence: TGTGCCACCAGCAAGGACAGGGGCAATCAGCCCCAGCATTTT. The rearrangement uses TRBV15 and TRBJ1-5; TRBD1 matches at 8 bases. This CDR3 is built from 14 residues. The germline V gene encodes CDR1 LNHNV and CDR2 YYDKDF (reference sequence). The junction had 1 base not matched to a gene; V was cut back by 4 bases and J by 2 bases.

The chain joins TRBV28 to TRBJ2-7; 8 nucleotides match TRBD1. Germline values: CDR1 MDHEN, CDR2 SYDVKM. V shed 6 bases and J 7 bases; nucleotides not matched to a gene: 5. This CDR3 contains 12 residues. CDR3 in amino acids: CASRSRGQEQYF. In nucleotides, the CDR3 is TGTGCCAGCAGGAGCAGGGGGCAGGAGCAGTACTTC.

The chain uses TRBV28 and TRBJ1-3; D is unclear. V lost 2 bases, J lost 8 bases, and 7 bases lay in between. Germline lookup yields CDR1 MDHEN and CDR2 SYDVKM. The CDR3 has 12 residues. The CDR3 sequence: CASSLNSYTIYF. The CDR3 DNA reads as TGTGCCAGCAGTTTAAACTCCTACACCATATATTTT. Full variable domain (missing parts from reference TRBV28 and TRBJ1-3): DVKVTQSSRYLVKRTGEKVFLECVQDMDHENMFWYRQDPGLGLRLIYFSYDVKMKEKGDIPEGYSVSREKKERFSLILESASTNQTSMYLCASSLNSYTIYFGEGSWLTVV.

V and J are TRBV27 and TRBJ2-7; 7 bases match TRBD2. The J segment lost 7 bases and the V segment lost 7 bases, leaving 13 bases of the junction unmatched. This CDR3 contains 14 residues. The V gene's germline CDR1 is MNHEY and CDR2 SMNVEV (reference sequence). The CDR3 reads CASMVLAGVKEQYF. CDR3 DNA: TGTGCCAGCATGGTATTGGCGGGAGTAAAAGAGCAGTACTTC.

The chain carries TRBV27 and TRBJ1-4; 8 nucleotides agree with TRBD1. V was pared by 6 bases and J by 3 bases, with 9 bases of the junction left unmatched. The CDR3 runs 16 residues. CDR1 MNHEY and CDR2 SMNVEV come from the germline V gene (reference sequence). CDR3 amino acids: CASRPSTGAANEKLFF. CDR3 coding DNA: TGTGCCAGCAGACCATCGACAGGGGCGGCTAATGAAAAACTGTTTTTT.

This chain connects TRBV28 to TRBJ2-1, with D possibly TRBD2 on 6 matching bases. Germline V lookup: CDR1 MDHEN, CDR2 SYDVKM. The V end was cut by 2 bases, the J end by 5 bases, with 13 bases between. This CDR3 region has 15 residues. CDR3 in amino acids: CASSLTGTGNNEQFF. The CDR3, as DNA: TGTGCCAGCAGTTTAACCGGGACTGGGAACAATGAGCAGTTCTTC.

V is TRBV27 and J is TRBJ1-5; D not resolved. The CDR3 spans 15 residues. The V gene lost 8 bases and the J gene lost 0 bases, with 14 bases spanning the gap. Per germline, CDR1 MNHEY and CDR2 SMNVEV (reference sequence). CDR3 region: CASRTSANSNQPQHF. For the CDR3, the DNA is TGTGCCAGCCGGACGTCGGCTAATAGCAATCAGCCCCAGCATTTT.

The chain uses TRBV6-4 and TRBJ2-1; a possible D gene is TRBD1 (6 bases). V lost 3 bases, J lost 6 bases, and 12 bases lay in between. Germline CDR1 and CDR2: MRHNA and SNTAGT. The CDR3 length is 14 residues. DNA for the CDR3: TGTGCCAGCAGTGATCATACAGGGTTCAATGAGCAGTTCTTC. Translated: CASSDHTGFNEQFF.